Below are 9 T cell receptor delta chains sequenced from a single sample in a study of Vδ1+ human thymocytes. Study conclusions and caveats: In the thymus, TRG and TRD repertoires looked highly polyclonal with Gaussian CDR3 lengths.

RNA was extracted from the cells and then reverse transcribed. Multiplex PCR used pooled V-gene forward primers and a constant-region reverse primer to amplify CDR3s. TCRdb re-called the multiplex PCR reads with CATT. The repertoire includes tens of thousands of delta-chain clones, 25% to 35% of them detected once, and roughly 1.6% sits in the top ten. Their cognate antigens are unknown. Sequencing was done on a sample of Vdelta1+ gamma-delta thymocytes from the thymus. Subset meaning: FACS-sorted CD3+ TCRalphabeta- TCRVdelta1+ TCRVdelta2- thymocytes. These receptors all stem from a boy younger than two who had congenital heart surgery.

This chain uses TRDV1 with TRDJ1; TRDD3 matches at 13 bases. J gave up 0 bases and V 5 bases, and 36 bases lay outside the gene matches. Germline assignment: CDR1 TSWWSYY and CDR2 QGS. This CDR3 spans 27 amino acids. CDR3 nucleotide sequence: TGTGCTCTTGGGACCCTGTGGTCCTTCCTCTCAACCGGACTGGGGGATACGGCCAGAAAAAACACCGATAAACTCATCTTT. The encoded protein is CALGTLWSFLSTGLGDTARKNTDKLIF.

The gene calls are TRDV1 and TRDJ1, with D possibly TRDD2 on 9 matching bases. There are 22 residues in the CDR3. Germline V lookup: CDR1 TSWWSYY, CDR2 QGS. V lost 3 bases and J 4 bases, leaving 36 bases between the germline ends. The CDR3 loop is CALGDLGLPTFGDTRVGDKLIF. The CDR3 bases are TGTGCTCTTGGGGACCTTGGCCTTCCTACCTTCGGGGATACTAGGGTGGGCGATAAACTCATCTTT.

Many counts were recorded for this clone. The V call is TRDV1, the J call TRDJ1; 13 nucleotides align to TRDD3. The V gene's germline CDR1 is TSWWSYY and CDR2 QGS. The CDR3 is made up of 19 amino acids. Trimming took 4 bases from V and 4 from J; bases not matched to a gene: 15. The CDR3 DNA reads TGTGCTCTTGGGGCCCGCCACATGGTACTGGGGGATACGATCGATAAACTCATCTTT. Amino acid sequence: CALGARHMVLGDTIDKLIF.

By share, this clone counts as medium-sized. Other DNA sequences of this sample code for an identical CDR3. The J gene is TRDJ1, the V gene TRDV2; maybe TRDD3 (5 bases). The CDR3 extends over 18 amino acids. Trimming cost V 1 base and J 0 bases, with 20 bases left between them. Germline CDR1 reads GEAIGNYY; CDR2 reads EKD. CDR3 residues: CACDTFGTGWAYTDKLIF. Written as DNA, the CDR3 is TGTGCCTGTGACACGTTCGGAACGGGCTGGGCATACACCGATAAACTCATCTTT.

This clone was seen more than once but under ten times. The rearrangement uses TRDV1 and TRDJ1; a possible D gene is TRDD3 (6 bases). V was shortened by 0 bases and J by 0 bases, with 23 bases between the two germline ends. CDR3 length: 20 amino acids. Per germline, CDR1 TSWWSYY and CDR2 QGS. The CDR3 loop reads CALGELWRILPSSYTDKLIF. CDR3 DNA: TGTGCTCTTGGGGAACTCTGGAGGATACTACCCTCCTCCTACACCGATAAACTCATCTTT.

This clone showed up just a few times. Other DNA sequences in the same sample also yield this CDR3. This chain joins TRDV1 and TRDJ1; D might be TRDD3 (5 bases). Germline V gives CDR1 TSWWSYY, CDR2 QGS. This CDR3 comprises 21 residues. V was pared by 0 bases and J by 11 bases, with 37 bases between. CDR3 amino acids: CALGELPPPIYPIQIFRGLIF. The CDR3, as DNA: TGTGCTCTTGGGGAACTCCCACCGCCAATCTACCCGATACAAATCTTCAGGGGGCTCATCTTT.

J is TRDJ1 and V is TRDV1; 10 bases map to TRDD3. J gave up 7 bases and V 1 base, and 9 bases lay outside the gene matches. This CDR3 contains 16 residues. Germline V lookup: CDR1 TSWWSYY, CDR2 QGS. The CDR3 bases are TGTGCTCTTGGGGAACCCACTACGACTGGGGGATCTAAACTCATCTTT. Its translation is CALGEPTTTGGSKLIF.

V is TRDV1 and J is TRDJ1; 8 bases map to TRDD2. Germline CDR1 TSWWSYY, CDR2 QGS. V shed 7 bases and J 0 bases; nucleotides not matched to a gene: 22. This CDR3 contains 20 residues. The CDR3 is CALVPLRSSYQYWYTDKLIF. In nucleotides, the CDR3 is TGTGCTCTTGTCCCATTGAGGTCTTCCTACCAGTACTGGTACACCGATAAACTCATCTTT.

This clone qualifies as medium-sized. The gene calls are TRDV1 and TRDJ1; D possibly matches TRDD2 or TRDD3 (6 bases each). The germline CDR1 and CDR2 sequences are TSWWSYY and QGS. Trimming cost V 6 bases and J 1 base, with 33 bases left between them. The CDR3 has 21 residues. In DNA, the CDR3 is TGTGCTCTTGGTCTATCCGCCTTCCGCGGCCCTGGGGACCCGGGCACCGATAAACTCATCTTT. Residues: CALGLSAFRGPGDPGTDKLIF.